This T cell receptor beta chain is from a study of patients and donors after allogeneic stem cell transplantation. In TCRdb, the RT-PCR reads were re-called with MiXCR into one record per CDR3 protein. The data show roughly 200,000 distinct CDR3 sequences, with more than 35% seen just once and around 10% held by the top ten. V lost 3 bases and J lost 5, with 13 bases in between. The CDR3 has 14 residues. This TCR was sampled from a human donor who was either an allogeneic HSCT recipient or a stem cell or donor lymphocyte infusion donor (not recorded which). It is not recorded whose cells these are; they may come from a transplant donor. The chain employs TRBV12-3 or TRBV12-4 and TRBJ1-1; a possible D gene is TRBD1 (5 bases). Sequencing input: blood, either unsorted or a sorted T cell fraction (not recorded which). The CDR3 sequence is CASSLGTALTEAFF. For the CDR3, the DNA is TGTGCCAGCAGTTTGGGGACGGCCCTAACTGAAGCTTTCTTT.